One sample yielded the 14 T cell receptor beta chains listed below, sequenced in a study of T cells after yellow fever vaccination. In TCRdb, the 5' RACE reads were re-called with MiXCR into one record per CDR3 protein. Of 140,000 to 150,000 distinct CDR3 sequences in the sample, more than 6.5% were seen once. Sample: CD4+ T cells sorted from PBMCs, taken 10 days after the yellow fever booster vaccination. The receptors originated from a man under 40 who received the YFV17D yellow fever vaccine.

This clonotype was picked up many times. J is TRBJ2-1 and V is TRBV6-2 or TRBV6-3; tentative D call: TRBD2 (6 bases). There are 16 residues in the CDR3. Per the germline V gene, CDR1 is MNHEY and CDR2 is SVGEGT. V was pared by 5 bases and J by 9 bases, with 23 bases between. The CDR3 loop reads CASSPQYPTRSIEQFF. CDR3 in DNA: TGTGCCAGCAGTCCCCAATACCCGACTAGGTCCATTGAGCAGTTCTTC.

This clonotype was counted ten times or more. V and J are TRBV7-2 and TRBJ2-3; D not certain. Germline CDR1 is SGHTA and CDR2 is FQGNSA. This CDR3 comprises 15 residues. Between the trimmed V and J ends, which lost 3 bases and 0 bases, there was a span of 10 bases. The CDR3 sequence is CASSFSPGSTDTQYF. DNA for the CDR3: TGTGCCAGCAGCTTCTCCCCCGGGAGCACAGATACGCAGTATTTT.

The V call is TRBV2, the J call TRBJ2-5; no definite D call. This CDR3 is built from 13 residues. Trimming stripped 3 bases from V and 4 bases from J, with 9 bases between. Germline V gene lookup returns CDR1 SNHLY and CDR2 FYNNEI. As DNA, the CDR3 is TGTGCCAGCAGTGAGAGGCAGCGAGAGACCCAGTACTTC. As protein: CASSERQRETQYF.

This clonotype appeared many times. V gene TRBV2 combines with J gene TRBJ2-1, with 11 bases matching TRBD1. V was clipped by 5 bases and J by 6 bases; unmatched bases: 6. The CDR3 loop spans 15 amino acids. Germline V gene sequence: CDR1 SNHLY, CDR2 FYNNEI. CDR3 protein: CASSLGQGAGNEQFF. CDR3 DNA sequence: TGTGCCAGCAGTTTAGGACAGGGGGCTGGCAATGAGCAGTTCTTC.

This clonotype has ten or more counts. A junction boundary mismatches the germline segment, possibly from a read error. The chain couples TRBV5-1 to TRBJ2-4; D possibly corresponds to TRBD1 (5 bases). CDR1 and CDR2 (germline): SGHRS, YFSETQ. This CDR3 contains 15 residues. The CDR3 sequence is CASSLGQPDKNIQYF. CDR3 in DNA: TGCGCCAGCAGTTTGGGGCAGCCGGACAAAAACATTCAGTACTTC.

This clonotype was observed many times. This chain links TRBV10-3 with TRBJ2-3, with D hard to call. The CDR3 runs to 14 residues. CDR1 is ENHRY and CDR2 is SYGVKD in the germline V gene. V was trimmed by 11 bases and J by 3 bases, leaving 18 bases between them. CDR3 sequence: CAATAESPTDTQYF. CDR3 sequence (DNA): TGTGCCGCTACTGCGGAGAGCCCAACAGATACGCAGTATTTT.

This sequence joins TRBV5-1 and TRBJ1-2; 8 positions agree with TRBD1. Germline lookup yields CDR1 SGHRS and CDR2 YFSETQ. After removal of 3 bases from V and 4 bases from J, the junction contained 8 bases not matched to a gene. This CDR3 has 15 amino acids. CDR3 residues: CASSSPDREAYGYTF. The CDR3 nucleotides read TGCGCCAGCAGCTCTCCGGACAGGGAGGCCTATGGCTACACCTTC.

This clonotype was seen at least ten times. The rearrangement uses TRBV24-1 and TRBJ2-1; D might be TRBD1 or TRBD2, each matching 6 bases. The CDR3 totals 15 residues. Trimming stripped 3 bases from V and 10 bases from J, with 18 bases between. Germline V gives CDR1 KGHDR, CDR2 SFDVKD. The CDR3 spells CATSDHRGGLGEQFF. Written as DNA, the CDR3 is TGTGCCACCAGTGATCACCGAGGGGGGCTTGGGGAGCAGTTCTTC.

The chain uses TRBV11-2 and TRBJ2-3, with 9 bases lining up with TRBD2. The CDR3 loop spans 16 amino acids. J was trimmed by 2 bases and V by 1 base; bases with no gene match: 4. Germline lookup yields CDR1 SGHAT and CDR2 FQNNGV. DNA for the CDR3: TGTGCCAGCAGCTTAGTCCGCGGGAGGGTCACAGATACGCAGTATTTT. It codes for CASSLVRGRVTDTQYF.

This clonotype showed up many times. The chain couples TRBV2 to TRBJ1-2; TRBD1 aligns across 10 bases. J gave up 8 bases and V 8 bases, and 11 bases lay outside the gene matches. The CDR3 extends over 14 amino acids. Germline CDR1 is SNHLY and CDR2 is FYNNEI. The DNA for the CDR3 is TGTGCCAGCCGGTTTGACAGGGGGCACTTAGGCTACACCTTC. Translated, it gives CASRFDRGHLGYTF.

This clonotype was picked up many times. This rearrangement joins TRBV3-1 to TRBJ2-7; D is undetermined. The germline gives CDR1 LGHDT, CDR2 YNNKEL (reference sequence). The ends were cut back, 0 bases at V and 5 bases at J, with 5 bases in the middle. This CDR3 contains 12 residues. The chain's CDR3 is CASSQDIHEQYF. The CDR3 DNA is TGTGCCAGCAGCCAAGATATCCACGAGCAGTACTTC.

This clonotype has ten or more counts. The CDR3 DNA sequence: TGTGCCAGCAGTCCCTTGGGCGGGGTCCCTACCGGGGAGCTGTTTTTT. It codes for CASSPLGGVPTGELFF. The V call is TRBV12-3 or TRBV12-4, the J call TRBJ2-2; D perhaps matches TRBD2 (6 bases). CDR3 length equals 16 residues. V lost 5 bases to trimming and J lost 5 bases, with 18 bases between them.

This clonotype showed up many times. The rearrangement uses TRBV3-1 and TRBJ1-1; D call uncertain. The germline V gene encodes CDR1 LGHDT and CDR2 YNNKEL (reference sequence). The CDR3 extends over 13 amino acids. Trimming removed 2 bases from V and 1 base from J, with 5 bases in between. The CDR3 nucleotides are TGTGCCAGCAGCCAACTAAGGAACACTGAAGCTTTCTTT. This translates into CASSQLRNTEAFF.

The chain couples TRBV12-3 or TRBV12-4 to TRBJ2-4; D is possibly TRBD1 (6 bases). The CDR3 is 18 amino acids. V was pared by 3 bases and J by 0 bases, with 18 bases between. The DNA of the CDR3 is TGTGCCAGCAGTTTTCGGCAGGTACAGGGTTTAGCCAAAAACATTCAGTACTTC. Its protein is CASSFRQVQGLAKNIQYF.